This is a list of T cell receptor beta chains from one sample in a study of CD8 T cells in Susac syndrome. TCRdb fed the immunoSEQ multiplex PCR reads into MiXCR, producing one record per CDR3 protein. The table lists 55,000 to 80,000 distinct CDR3 sequences, roughly 93% of them singletons. What was sequenced was CD4+ T cells from PBMCs. The receptor set was obtained from a human donor with Susac syndrome. The CDR3 runs from the conserved cysteine through the conserved F or W. The D gene is left open where the match is weak. Some rows have no size entry. The others give once, few or many, or a class for an expanded clone.

J: TRBJ2-2; D: -; V: TRBV27; size: -; DNA: TGTGCCAGCACCCGGGACTTCCGGAACACCGGGGAGCTGTTTTTT; CDR3: CASTRDFRNTGELFF
J: TRBJ2-3; D: -; V: TRBV7-3; size: -; DNA: TGTGCCAGCAGCAAACAGGGTGGGGGCACAGATACGCAGTATTTT; CDR3: CASSKQGGGTDTQYF
J: TRBJ2-7; D: -; V: TRBV7-2; size: -; DNA: TGTGCCAGCAGCTTAGCGACCGAGCAGTACTTC; CDR3: CASSLATEQYF
J: TRBJ2-7; D: -; V: TRBV5-1; size: -; DNA: TGCGCCAGCAGCTTGGCCCGTACGGCAGGAGTCTCCTACGAGCAGTACTTC; CDR3: CASSLARTAGVSYEQYF
J: TRBJ1-6; D: -; V: TRBV9; size: -; DNA: TGTGCCAGCAGCGTAGCCAGTTCAAGCAATTCACCCCTCCACTTT; CDR3: CASSVASSSNSPLHF
J: TRBJ2-7; D: -; V: TRBV6-1; size: -; DNA: TGTGCCAGCAGTGAAGCGGCGGGGGCCTCCTACGAGCAGTACTTC; CDR3: CASSEAAGASYEQYF
J: TRBJ2-5; D: -; V: TRBV7-7; size: few; DNA: TGTGCTAGCAGCTTAACACCCCAAGAGACCCAGTACTTC; CDR3: CASSLTPQETQYF
J: TRBJ2-3; D: -; V: TRBV20-1; size: -; DNA: TGCAGTGCTAGAGTTCCCGGCACAGATACGCAGTATTTT; CDR3: CSARVPGTDTQYF
J: TRBJ1-2; D: -; V: TRBV7-9; size: -; DNA: TGTGCCAGCAGCCACTCTGGGGACTATGGCTACACCTTC; CDR3: CASSHSGDYGYTF
J: TRBJ2-7; D: TRBD2; V: TRBV18; size: -; DNA: TGTGCCAGCTCACCACCGGTCGGCTCTAGCGGGGGACGGGACGAGCAGTACTTC; CDR3: CASSPPVGSSGGRDEQYF
J: TRBJ2-1; D: -; V: TRBV4-2; size: -; DNA: TGTGCCAGCAGCCAAGGGTTCGGCGTTAGCCACAATGAGCAGTTCTTC; CDR3: CASSQGFGVSHNEQFF
J: TRBJ2-7; D: -; V: TRBV20-1; size: -; DNA: TGCAGTGCAAGAACCTACAGGCCAACCTACGAGCAGTACTTC; CDR3: CSARTYRPTYEQYF
J: TRBJ2-3; D: TRBD2; V: TRBV7-3; size: -; DNA: TGTGCCAGCAGCCAAGGACTAGGCACAGATACGCAGTATTTT; CDR3: CASSQGLGTDTQYF
J: TRBJ2-3; D: -; V: TRBV27; size: -; DNA: TGTGCCAGCAGCGCAAGGGGGAGCACAGATACGCAGTATTTT; CDR3: CASSARGSTDTQYF
J: TRBJ2-7; D: -; V: TRBV5-6; size: -; DNA: TGTGCCAGCAGCTTGCCCCGGGGAGCCTACGAGCAGTACTTC; CDR3: CASSLPRGAYEQYF
J: TRBJ2-7; D: -; V: TRBV6-2/TRBV6-3; size: few; DNA: TGTGCCAGCAGTACCCCCGGGATATCCTACGAGCAGTACTTC; CDR3: CASSTPGISYEQYF
J: TRBJ2-7; D: TRBD1; V: TRBV28; size: -; DNA: TGTGCCAGCAGGGAAACAGGGGGCGAGCAGTACTTC; CDR3: CASRETGGEQYF
J: TRBJ2-1; D: TRBD2; V: TRBV5-1; size: -; DNA: TGCGCCAGCAGAAATGGACTAGACTCTTACAATGAGCAGTTCTTC; CDR3: CASRNGLDSYNEQFF
J: TRBJ2-3; D: -; V: TRBV6-2/TRBV6-3; size: -; DNA: TGTGCCAGCAGTTACGGCTTGGGGACAGATACGCAGTATTTT; CDR3: CASSYGLGTDTQYF
J: TRBJ2-1; D: -; V: TRBV5-4; size: -; DNA: TGTGCCAGCAGGGACCTTACTGTCTTGGCCTGGGTCTTC; CDR3: CASRDLTVLAWVF
J: TRBJ1-1; D: -; V: TRBV29-1; size: -; DNA: TGCAGCGTTCAGTACGGGACTATTAACACTGAAGCTTTCTTT; CDR3: CSVQYGTINTEAFF
J: TRBJ1-3; D: TRBD1; V: TRBV29-1; size: -; DNA: TGCAGCGTTGTCGACAGGGGCTCTGGAAACACCATATATTTT; CDR3: CSVVDRGSGNTIYF
J: TRBJ2-5; D: TRBD2; V: TRBV5-1; size: -; DNA: TGCGCCAGCAGGCTAGCGGGAGAGACCCAGTACTTC; CDR3: CASRLAGETQYF
J: TRBJ2-7; D: -; V: TRBV27; size: -; DNA: TGTGCCAGCAGTTTAAGGAGGACAGCCTACGAGCAGTACTTC; CDR3: CASSLRRTAYEQYF
J: TRBJ1-5; D: -; V: TRBV6-2/TRBV6-3; size: once; DNA: TGTGCCAGCAGTTGGGGGGGAAACAATCAGCCCCAGCATTTT; CDR3: CASSWGGNNQPQHF
J: TRBJ1-5; D: -; V: TRBV28; size: -; DNA: TGTGCCAGCAGTTTTGAGTTTCAGCCCCAGCATTTT; CDR3: CASSFEFQPQHF
J: TRBJ1-6; D: -; V: TRBV19; size: -; DNA: TGTGCCAGTAGTATAAGGGGATACTATAATTCACCCCTCCACTTT; CDR3: CASSIRGYYNSPLHF
J: TRBJ2-1; D: TRBD2; V: TRBV5-1; size: once; DNA: TGCGCCAGCAGCGATCCTAAGACTAGCAAGCAGTTCTTC; CDR3: CASSDPKTSKQFF
J: TRBJ2-7; D: TRBD1; V: TRBV7-2; size: -; DNA: TGTGCCAGCAGCTCCGGACAGGGGAGGGCCTACGAGCAGTACTTC; CDR3: CASSSGQGRAYEQYF
J: TRBJ2-6; D: TRBD1; V: TRBV7-8; size: -; DNA: TGTGCCAGCAGCTTAGCCGTTGGACAGGGGGCCGGGGCCAACGTCCTGACTTTC; CDR3: CASSLAVGQGAGANVLTF
J: TRBJ2-3; D: TRBD1; V: TRBV6-2/TRBV6-3; size: -; DNA: TGTGCCAGCAGTGGGACAGGACCGAGGGGTACGCAGTATTTT; CDR3: CASSGTGPRGTQYF
J: TRBJ1-6; D: -; V: TRBV14; size: -; DNA: TGTGCCAGCAGCCAACAAGGGGGGGGCCGGGTATCACCCCTCCACTTT; CDR3: CASSQQGGGRVSPLHF
J: TRBJ1-5; D: -; V: TRBV20-1; size: -; DNA: TGCAGTGCTAGAGATGCCCCCATCAGTCAGCCCCAGCATTTT; CDR3: CSARDAPISQPQHF
J: TRBJ1-5; D: TRBD1; V: TRBV28; size: -; DNA: TGTGCCAGCAGCCCAGACAGGGGAGGTGGCAATCAGCCCCAGCATTTT; CDR3: CASSPDRGGGNQPQHF
J: TRBJ2-4; D: -; V: TRBV19; size: -; DNA: TGTGCCAGTAGTGTGGCCGTTGGGGTAGCCAAAAACATTCAGTACTTC; CDR3: CASSVAVGVAKNIQYF
J: TRBJ1-5; D: -; V: TRBV2; size: -; DNA: TGTGCCAGCACCAGGGGCTGGGATCAGCCCCAGCATTTT; CDR3: CASTRGWDQPQHF
J: TRBJ2-5; D: -; V: TRBV29-1; size: once; DNA: TGCAGTGTCAAGGGAGTACTCAGAAGAGAGACCCAGTACTTC; CDR3: CSVKGVLRRETQYF
J: TRBJ2-7; D: TRBD1; V: TRBV10-3; size: -; DNA: TGTGCCATCAGTGAGACGGACAGGGGACCCTACGAGCAGTACTTC; CDR3: CAISETDRGPYEQYF
J: TRBJ2-1; D: TRBD2; V: TRBV12-3/TRBV12-4; size: once; DNA: TGTGCCAGCAGAGTCCTAGCGGGGGGTATGTATGAGCAGTTCTTC; CDR3: CASRVLAGGMYEQFF
J: TRBJ2-3; D: TRBD2; V: TRBV9; size: -; DNA: TGTGCCAGCAGCGTTTCTAGCGGGGGGTCCACAGATACGCAGTATTTT; CDR3: CASSVSSGGSTDTQYF
J: TRBJ2-7; D: -; V: TRBV20-1; size: -; DNA: TGCAGTGCTAGATGGCGCAGAAGAAGCTCCTACGAGCAGTACTTC; CDR3: CSARWRRRSSYEQYF
J: TRBJ1-2; D: -; V: TRBV7-2; size: -; DNA: TGTGCCAGCAGTCCCGGAGGACCCACTCCCTATGGCTACACCTTC; CDR3: CASSPGGPTPYGYTF
J: TRBJ2-7; D: -; V: TRBV28; size: -; DNA: TGTGCCAGCAGTTCACTAGGGTTGGAGAGGCAGTACTTC; CDR3: CASSSLGLERQYF
J: TRBJ2-5; D: -; V: TRBV5-1; size: -; DNA: TGCGCCAGCAGCTTCGGGTACAGCCAAGAGACCCAGTACTTC; CDR3: CASSFGYSQETQYF
J: TRBJ2-7; D: -; V: TRBV14; size: -; DNA: TGTGCCAGCAGCCTAGGACCTCCGAGGATCCACGAGCAGTACTTC; CDR3: CASSLGPPRIHEQYF
J: TRBJ2-3; D: -; V: TRBV4-1; size: -; DNA: TGCGCCAGCAGCCAAGCAGGGGACACAGATACGCAGTATTTT; CDR3: CASSQAGDTDTQYF
J: TRBJ1-1; D: TRBD1; V: TRBV24-1; size: -; DNA: TGTACCACCAGTGGCGAAGGGGGCAAGGACACTGAAGCTTTCTTT; CDR3: CTTSGEGGKDTEAFF
J: TRBJ1-3; D: -; V: TRBV28; size: -; DNA: TGTGCCAGCAGTTCCCAGGGACGTCCCTCTGGAAACACCATATATTTT; CDR3: CASSSQGRPSGNTIYF